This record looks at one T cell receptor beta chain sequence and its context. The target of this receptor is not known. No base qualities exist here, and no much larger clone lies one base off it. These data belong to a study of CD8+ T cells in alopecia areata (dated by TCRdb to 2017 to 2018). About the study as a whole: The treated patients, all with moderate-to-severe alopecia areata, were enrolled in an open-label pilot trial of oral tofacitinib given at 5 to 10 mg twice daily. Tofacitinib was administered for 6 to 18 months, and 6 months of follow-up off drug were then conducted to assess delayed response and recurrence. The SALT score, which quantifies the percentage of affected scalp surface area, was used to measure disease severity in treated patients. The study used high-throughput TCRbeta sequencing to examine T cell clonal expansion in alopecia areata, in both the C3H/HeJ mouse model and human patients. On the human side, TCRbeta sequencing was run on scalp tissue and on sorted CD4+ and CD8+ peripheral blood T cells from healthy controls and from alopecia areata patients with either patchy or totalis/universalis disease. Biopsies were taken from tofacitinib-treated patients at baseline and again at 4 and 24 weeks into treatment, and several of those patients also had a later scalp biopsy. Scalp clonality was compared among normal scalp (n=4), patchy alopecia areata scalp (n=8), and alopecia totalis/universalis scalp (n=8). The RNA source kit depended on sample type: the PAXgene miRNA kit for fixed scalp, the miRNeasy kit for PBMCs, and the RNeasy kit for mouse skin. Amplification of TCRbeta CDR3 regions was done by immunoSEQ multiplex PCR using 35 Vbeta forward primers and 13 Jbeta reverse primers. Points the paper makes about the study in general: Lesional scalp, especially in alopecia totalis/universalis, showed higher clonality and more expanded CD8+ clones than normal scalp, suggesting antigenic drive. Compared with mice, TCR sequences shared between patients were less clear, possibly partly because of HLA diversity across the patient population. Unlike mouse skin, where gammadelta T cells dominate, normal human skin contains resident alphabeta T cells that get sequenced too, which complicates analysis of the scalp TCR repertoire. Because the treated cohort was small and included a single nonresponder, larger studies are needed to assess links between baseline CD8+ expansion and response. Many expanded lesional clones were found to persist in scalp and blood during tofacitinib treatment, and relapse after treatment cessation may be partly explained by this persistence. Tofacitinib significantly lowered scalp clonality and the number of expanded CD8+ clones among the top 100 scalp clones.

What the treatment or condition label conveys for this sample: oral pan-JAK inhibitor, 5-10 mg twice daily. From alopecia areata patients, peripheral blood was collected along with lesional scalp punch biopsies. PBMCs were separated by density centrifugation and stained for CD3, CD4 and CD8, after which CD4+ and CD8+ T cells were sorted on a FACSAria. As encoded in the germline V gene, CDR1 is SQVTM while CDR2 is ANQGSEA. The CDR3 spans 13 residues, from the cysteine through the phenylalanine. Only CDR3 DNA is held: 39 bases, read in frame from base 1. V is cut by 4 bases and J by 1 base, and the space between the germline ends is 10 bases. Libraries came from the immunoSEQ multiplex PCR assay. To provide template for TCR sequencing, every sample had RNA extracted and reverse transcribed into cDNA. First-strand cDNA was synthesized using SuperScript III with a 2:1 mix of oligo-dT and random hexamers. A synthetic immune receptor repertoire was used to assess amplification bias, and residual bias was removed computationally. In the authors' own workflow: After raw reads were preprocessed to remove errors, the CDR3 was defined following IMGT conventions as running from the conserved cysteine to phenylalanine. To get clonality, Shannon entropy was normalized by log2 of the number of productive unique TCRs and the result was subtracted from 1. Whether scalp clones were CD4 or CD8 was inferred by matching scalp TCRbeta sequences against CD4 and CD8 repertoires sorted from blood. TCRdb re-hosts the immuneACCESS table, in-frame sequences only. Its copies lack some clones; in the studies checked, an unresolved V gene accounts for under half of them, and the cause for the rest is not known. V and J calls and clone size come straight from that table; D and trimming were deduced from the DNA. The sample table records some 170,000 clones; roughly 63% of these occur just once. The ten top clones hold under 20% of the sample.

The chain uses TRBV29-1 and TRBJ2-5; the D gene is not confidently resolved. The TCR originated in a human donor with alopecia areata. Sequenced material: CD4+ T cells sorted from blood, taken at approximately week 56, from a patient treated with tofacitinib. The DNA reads TGCAGCGTTGGCCACACACTCCAAGAGACCCAGTACTTC. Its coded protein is CSVGHTLQETQYF.